The TCR beta chain described here comes from a study of CD8+CD57+ T cells in acquired aplastic anemia. Study context: When averaged, DNA from sorted CD4+ and CD8+ cells came to 3 to 4 ug.

Study-level findings and limits: There were twenty-nine CD8+ CDR3 sequences that occurred in both patients and controls.

V was pared by 5 bases and J by 4 bases, with 11 bases between. The germline gives CDR1 SEHNR, CDR2 FQNEAQ (reference sequence). This CDR3 is 13 amino acids long. This clonotype was recorded at least ten times. Its target is not known. Sequenced patients had shown CD8+CD57+ cell expansion by flow cytometry. Investigators profiled TCR beta VDJ and CDR3 from genomic DNA template. TCRdb re-called the reads with MiXCR, one entry per CDR3 protein. The data hold roughly 250,000 distinct CDR3 sequences, with around 45% observed a single time. The origin of this receptor is a human donor with aplastic anemia. Sequenced: sorted CD4+, CD8+, or CD8+CD57+ T cells (not recorded which) from PBMCs. The V call is TRBV7-9, the J call TRBJ1-1; D perhaps matches TRBD1 (5 bases). CDR3 sequence: CASSPSGSTEAFF. Here the CDR3 DNA reads TGTGCCAGCAGCCCCTCAGGGAGCACTGAAGCTTTCTTT.